This TCR beta chain was retrieved from a study of CD8 T cells in ankylosing spondylitis. Study-wide points: A CD8+ phenotype characterized the disease-linked clones, which were relatively rare in peripheral blood. Significantly higher representation of disease-linked clones was reported for matched ankylosing spondylitis synovial fluid.

The TCR beta libraries were generated through quantitative 5'-RACE incorporating molecular barcodes. TCRdb reprocessed the 5' RACE reads via MiXCR and lists one record per CDR3 protein. The sample yields about 160,000 distinct CDR3 sequences, about 18% seen once. CDR3 length: 15 residues. V shed 1 base and J shed 0 bases, with 8 bases lying between them. In germline, CDR1 is ENHRY, CDR2 SYGVKD. This clonotype was observed many times. Its cognate antigen is unknown. The V gene is TRBV10-3, the J gene TRBJ2-3; D might be TRBD1 or TRBD2, each matching 5 bases. This receptor was taken from a male donor with ankylosing spondylitis or in good health (not recorded which). Material for sequencing was blood, either unsorted or a sorted T cell fraction (not recorded which). This chain's CDR3 is CAISEFGASTDTQYF. The CDR3 coding sequence is TGTGCCATCAGTGAGTTCGGGGCTAGCACAGATACGCAGTATTTT.